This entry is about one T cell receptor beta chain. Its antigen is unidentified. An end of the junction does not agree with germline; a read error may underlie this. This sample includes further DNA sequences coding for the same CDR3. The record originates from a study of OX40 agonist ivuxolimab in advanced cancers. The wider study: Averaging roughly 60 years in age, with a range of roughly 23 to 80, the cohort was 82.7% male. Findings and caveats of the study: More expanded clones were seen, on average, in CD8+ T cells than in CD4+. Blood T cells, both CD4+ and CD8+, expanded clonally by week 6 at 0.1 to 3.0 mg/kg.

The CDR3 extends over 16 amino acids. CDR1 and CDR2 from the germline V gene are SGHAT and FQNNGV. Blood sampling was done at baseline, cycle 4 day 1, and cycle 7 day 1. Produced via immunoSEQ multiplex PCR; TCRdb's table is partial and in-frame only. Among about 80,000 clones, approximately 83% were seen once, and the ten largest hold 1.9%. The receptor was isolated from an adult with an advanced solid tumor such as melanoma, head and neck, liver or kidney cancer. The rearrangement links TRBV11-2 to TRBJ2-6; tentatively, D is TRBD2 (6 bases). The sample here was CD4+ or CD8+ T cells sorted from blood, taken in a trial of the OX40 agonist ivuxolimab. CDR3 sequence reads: CASSSRDRTGANVLTF. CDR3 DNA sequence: TGTGCCAGCAGCTCGCGGGACCGCACTGGAGCCAACGTCCTGACTTTC. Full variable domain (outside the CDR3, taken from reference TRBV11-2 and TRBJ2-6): EAGVAQSPRYKIIEKRQSVAFWCNPISGHATLYWYQQILGQGPKLLIQFQNNGVVDDSQLPKDRFSAERLKGVDSTLKIQPAKLEDSAVYLCASSSRDRTGANVLTFGAGSRLTVL.